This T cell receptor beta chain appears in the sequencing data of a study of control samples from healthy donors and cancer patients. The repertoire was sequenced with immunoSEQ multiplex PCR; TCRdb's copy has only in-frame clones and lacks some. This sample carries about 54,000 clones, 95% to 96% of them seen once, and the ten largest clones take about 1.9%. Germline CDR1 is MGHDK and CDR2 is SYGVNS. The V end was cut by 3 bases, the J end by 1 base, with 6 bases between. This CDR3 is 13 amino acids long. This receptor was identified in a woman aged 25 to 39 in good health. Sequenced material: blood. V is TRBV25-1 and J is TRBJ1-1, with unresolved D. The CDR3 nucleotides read TGTGCCAGCAGTGAGTCCGGGAACACTGAAGCTTTCTTT. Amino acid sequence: CASSESGNTEAFF.